The 11 T cell receptor beta chains below come from one sample, sequenced in a study of OX40 agonist ivuxolimab in advanced cancers. The library was prepared using the immunoSEQ multiplex PCR assay. Entries here come from immuneACCESS through TCRdb and include only in-frame sequences with V and J called. Some clones fail to appear in such tables; in the studies checked, an unresolved V gene covers under half of the shortfall, and the cause of the remainder is unknown. This sample lists tens of thousands of clones; roughly nine tenths were detected once. Clones ranked in the top ten supply 0.33% of the sample. Sample: CD4+ or CD8+ T cells sorted from blood, taken in a trial of the OX40 agonist ivuxolimab. The source is an adult with an advanced solid tumor such as melanoma, head and neck, liver or kidney cancer.

This clone was detected only a few times. This sequence joins TRBV2 and TRBJ1-4; tentatively, D is TRBD1 (5 bases). This CDR3 is 13 amino acids long. CDR1 is SNHLY, CDR2 FYNNEI, per germline. The V and J ends lost 3 bases and 4 bases respectively, with 6 bases between them. The CDR3 DNA reads TGTGCCAGCAGTGACAGGGTTAATGAAAAACTGTTTTTT. Translating it yields CASSDRVNEKLFF.

V usage is TRBV27 and J usage is TRBJ1-6; D unresolved. The germline V and J ends were trimmed by 3 bases and 0 bases, with 12 bases remaining between them. This CDR3 is built from 17 residues. Germline assignment: CDR1 MNHEY and CDR2 SMNVEV (reference sequence). Here the CDR3 reads CASSLTPGLSYNSPLHF. The DNA of the CDR3 is TGTGCCAGCAGTTTGACGCCAGGACTCTCCTATAATTCACCCCTCCACTTT.

Points on this clone: Germline and junction disagree at one end, which may indicate a read error. The chain couples TRBV7-7 to TRBJ2-1; the D gene is possibly TRBD2 (6 bases). The CDR3 length is 16 residues. Germline V lookup: CDR1 SSHAT, CDR2 FNYEAQ (reference sequence). The CDR3: CASSDGGTGAYNEQFF. The CDR3 DNA follows: TGTGCTAGCAGTGACGGCGGGACGGGTGCCTACAATGAGCAGTTCTTC. Full variable domain (remainder filled in from reference TRBV7-7 and TRBJ2-1): GAGVSQSPRYKVTKRGQDVTLRCDPISSHATLYWYQQALGQGPEFLTYFNYEAQPDKSGLPSDRFSAERPEGSISTLTIQRTEQRDSAMYRCASSDGGTGAYNEQFFGPGTRLTVL.

This chain uses TRBV10-2 with TRBJ1-5, with D unclear. Trimming took off 0 bases at V and 9 bases at J, with 9 bases between the two ends. CDR3 size: 13 residues. CDR1 and CDR2 (germline): WSHSY, SAAADI. The CDR3 spells CASSESFGGPQHF. The CDR3 coding sequence is TGCGCCAGCAGTGAGTCTTTTGGAGGGCCCCAGCATTTT.

CDR3 sequence reads: CASSQGGGRLGQETQYF. Written as DNA, the CDR3 is TGCGCCAGCAGCCAAGGAGGCGGGAGACTTGGACAAGAGACCCAGTACTTC. The V gene is TRBV4-1, the J gene TRBJ2-5; 7 bases line up with TRBD2. Germline values: CDR1 MGHRA, CDR2 YSYEKL. V lost 1 base, J lost 2 bases, and 10 bases stayed unmatched. The CDR3 sequence is 17 residues long.

This chain connects TRBV7-2 to TRBJ2-3; 7 bases map to TRBD1. CDR3 length equals 14 residues. Germline CDR1 is SGHTA and CDR2 is FQGNSA. V was clipped by 1 base and J by 5 bases; unmatched bases: 3. The CDR3 nucleotides are TGTGCCAGCAGCTTAGAGGGGGCGAAAGATACGCAGTATTTT. Translating gives CASSLEGAKDTQYF.

The chain has TRBV11-3 and TRBJ1-1; 7 positions agree with TRBD1. The V gene's germline CDR1 is SGHNT and CDR2 YENEEA. The V and J ends lost 4 bases and 2 bases, in that order; junction bases with no gene match: 13. The CDR3 extends over 17 amino acids. In DNA, the CDR3 is TGTGCCAGCAGCTCCCATGGGCCGGGACAGCCCAACACTGAAGCTTTCTTT. Protein product: CASSSHGPGQPNTEAFF. Variable domain in full (rest from reference TRBV11-3 and TRBJ1-1): EAGVVQSPRYKIIEKKQPVAFWCNPISGHNTLYWYLQNLGQGPELLIRYENEEAVDDSQLPKDRFSAERLKGVDSTLKIQPAELGDSAVYLCASSSHGPGQPNTEAFFGQGTRLTVV.

This clone showed up just once. The chain uses TRBV2 and TRBJ2-3; D unresolved. V gave up 4 bases and J gave up 2 bases, with 1 base separating them. Germline V gene data show CDR1 as SNHLY and CDR2 as FYNNEI. This CDR3 is built from 11 residues. CDR3 DNA: TGTGCCAGCAGTGCCACAGATACGCAGTATTTT. Residues: CASSATDTQYF.

The rearrangement links TRBV28 to TRBJ1-1; D not resolved. Looked up from germline, CDR1 is MDHEN and CDR2 is SYDVKM. The CDR3 is 12 residues long. V lost 2 bases to trimming and J lost 5 bases, with 6 bases between them. CDR3 DNA sequence: TGTGCCAGCAGTTTAGTGAGGACTGAAGCTTTCTTT. Translating it yields CASSLVRTEAFF.

V gene TRBV10-3 combines with J gene TRBJ1-2; D might be TRBD1 (5 bases). V was shortened by 11 bases and J by 0 bases, with 19 bases between the two germline ends. CDR1 is ENHRY, CDR2 SYGVKD, per germline. The CDR3 has 15 amino acids. Written as DNA, the CDR3 is TGTGCCTCCGCGGGTCAGGGTGGAGCTAACTATGGCTACACCTTC. Its translation: CASAGQGGANYGYTF.

This chain joins TRBV5-6 and TRBJ1-1; D remains unclear. V was cut by 1 base and J by 4 bases, with 8 bases left in between. This CDR3 region has 13 residues. Germline-derived CDR1 and CDR2 are SGHDT and YYEEEE. The CDR3 loop is CASSLNSPTEAFF. The CDR3 DNA follows: TGTGCCAGCAGCTTGAACAGCCCCACTGAAGCTTTCTTT.